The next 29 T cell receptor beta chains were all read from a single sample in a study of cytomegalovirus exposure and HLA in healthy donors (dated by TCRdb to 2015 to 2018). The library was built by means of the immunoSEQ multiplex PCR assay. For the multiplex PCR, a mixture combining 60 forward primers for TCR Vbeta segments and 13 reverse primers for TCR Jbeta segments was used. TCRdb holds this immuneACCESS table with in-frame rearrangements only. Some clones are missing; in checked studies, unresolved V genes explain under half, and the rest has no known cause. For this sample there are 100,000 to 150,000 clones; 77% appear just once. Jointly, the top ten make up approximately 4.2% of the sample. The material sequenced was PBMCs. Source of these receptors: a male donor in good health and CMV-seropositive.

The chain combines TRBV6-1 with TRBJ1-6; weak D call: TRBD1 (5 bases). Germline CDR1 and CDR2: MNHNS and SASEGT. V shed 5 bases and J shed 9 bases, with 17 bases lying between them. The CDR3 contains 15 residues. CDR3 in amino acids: CASSQGTGGGSPLHF. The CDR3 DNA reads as TGTGCCAGCAGTCAAGGCACCGGGGGGGGTTCACCCCTCCACTTT.

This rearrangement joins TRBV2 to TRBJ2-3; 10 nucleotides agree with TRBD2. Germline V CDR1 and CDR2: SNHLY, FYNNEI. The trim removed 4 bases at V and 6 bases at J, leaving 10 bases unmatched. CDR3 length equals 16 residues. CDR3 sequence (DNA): TGTGCCAGCAGTGTCGACAGCGGGGGGGCTGCCGATACGCAGTATTTT. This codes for CASSVDSGGAADTQYF.

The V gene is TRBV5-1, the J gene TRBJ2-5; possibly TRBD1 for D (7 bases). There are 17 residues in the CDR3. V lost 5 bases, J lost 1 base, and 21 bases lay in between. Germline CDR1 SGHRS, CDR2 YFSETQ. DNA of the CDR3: TGCGCCAGCAGTCACGCAGGAGGGGGACAGCTCCAAGAGACCCAGTACTTC. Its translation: CASSHAGGGQLQETQYF.

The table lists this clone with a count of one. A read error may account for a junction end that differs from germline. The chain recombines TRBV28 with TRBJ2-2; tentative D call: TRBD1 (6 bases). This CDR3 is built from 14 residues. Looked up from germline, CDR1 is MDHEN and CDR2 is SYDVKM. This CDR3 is CASRVGQNTGEPFF. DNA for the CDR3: TGTGCCAGCAGGGTAGGACAGAACACCGGGGAGCCGTTTTTT.

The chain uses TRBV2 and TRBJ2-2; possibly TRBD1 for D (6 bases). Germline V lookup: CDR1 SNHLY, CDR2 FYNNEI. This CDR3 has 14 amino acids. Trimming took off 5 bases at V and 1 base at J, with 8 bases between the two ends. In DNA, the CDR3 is TGTGCCAGCAGTCCGGACAGGAACACCGGGGAGCTGTTTTTT. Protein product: CASSPDRNTGELFF.

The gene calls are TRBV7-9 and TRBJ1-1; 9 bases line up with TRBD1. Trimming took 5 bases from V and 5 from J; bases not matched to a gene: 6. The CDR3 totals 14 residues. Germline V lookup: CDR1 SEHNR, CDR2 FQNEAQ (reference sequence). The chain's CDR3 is CASSPQGAGTEAFF. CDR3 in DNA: TGTGCCAGCAGCCCACAGGGGGCTGGAACTGAAGCTTTCTTT.

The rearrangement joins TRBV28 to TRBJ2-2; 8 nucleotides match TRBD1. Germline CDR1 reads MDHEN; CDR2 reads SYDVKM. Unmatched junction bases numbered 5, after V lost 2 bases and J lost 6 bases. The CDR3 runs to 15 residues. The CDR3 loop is CASSLGTGGSGELFF. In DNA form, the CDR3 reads TGTGCCAGCAGTTTAGGAACAGGGGGTTCCGGGGAGCTGTTTTTT. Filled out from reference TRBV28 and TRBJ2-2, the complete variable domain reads DVKVTQSSRYLVKRTGEKVFLECVQDMDHENMFWYRQDPGLGLRLIYFSYDVKMKEKGDIPEGYSVSREKKERFSLILESASTNQTSMYLCASSLGTGGSGELFFGEGSRLTVL.

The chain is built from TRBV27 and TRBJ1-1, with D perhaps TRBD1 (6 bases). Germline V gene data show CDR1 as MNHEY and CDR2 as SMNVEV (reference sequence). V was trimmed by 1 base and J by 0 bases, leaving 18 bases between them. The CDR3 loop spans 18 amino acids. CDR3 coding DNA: TGTGCCAGCAGTTTATTCGGCCAAGGACAGACTATGAACACTGAAGCTTTCTTT. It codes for CASSLFGQGQTMNTEAFF.

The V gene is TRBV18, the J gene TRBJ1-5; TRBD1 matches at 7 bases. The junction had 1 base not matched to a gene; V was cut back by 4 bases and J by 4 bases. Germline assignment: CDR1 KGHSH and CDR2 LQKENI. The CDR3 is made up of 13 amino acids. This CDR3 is CASSRDRNQPQHF. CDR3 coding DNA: TGTGCCAGCTCACGGGACAGAAATCAGCCCCAGCATTTT.

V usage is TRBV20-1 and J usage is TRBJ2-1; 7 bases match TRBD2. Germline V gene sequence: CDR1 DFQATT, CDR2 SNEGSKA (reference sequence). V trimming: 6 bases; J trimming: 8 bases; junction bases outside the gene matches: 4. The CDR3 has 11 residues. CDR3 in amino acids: CSAWDYDEQFF. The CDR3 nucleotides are TGCAGTGCGTGGGACTATGATGAGCAGTTCTTC.

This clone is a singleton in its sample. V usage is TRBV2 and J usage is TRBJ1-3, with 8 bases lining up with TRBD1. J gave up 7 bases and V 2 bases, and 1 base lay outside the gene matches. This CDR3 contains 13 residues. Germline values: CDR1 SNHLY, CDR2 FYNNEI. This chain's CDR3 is CASSEQGANTIYF. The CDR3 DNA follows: TGTGCCAGCAGTGAACAGGGGGCGAACACCATATATTTT. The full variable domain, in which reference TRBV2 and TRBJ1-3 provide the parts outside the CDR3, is EPEVTQTPSHQVTQMGQEVILRCVPISNHLYFYWYRQILGQKVEFLVSFYNNEISEKSEIFDDQFSVERPDGSNFTLKIRSTKLEDSAMYFCASSEQGANTIYFGEGSWLTVV.

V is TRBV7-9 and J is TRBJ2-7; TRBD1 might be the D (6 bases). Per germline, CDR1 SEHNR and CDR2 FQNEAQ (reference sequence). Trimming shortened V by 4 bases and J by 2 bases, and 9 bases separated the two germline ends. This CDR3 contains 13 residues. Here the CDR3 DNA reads TGTGCCAGCAGCTCGGACAGCGCCTACGAGCAGTACTTC. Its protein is CASSSDSAYEQYF. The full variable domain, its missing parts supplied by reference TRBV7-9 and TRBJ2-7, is DTGVSQNPRHKITKRGQNVTFRCDPISEHNRLYWYRQTLGQGPEFLTYFQNEAQLEKSRLLSDRFSAERPKGSFSTLEIQRTEQGDSAMYLCASSSDSAYEQYFGPGTRLTVT.

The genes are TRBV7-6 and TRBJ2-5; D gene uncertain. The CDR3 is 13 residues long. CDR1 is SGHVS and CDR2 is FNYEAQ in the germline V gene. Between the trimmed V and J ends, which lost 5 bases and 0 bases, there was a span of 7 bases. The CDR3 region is CASSIEYQETQYF. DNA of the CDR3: TGTGCCAGCAGCATCGAGTACCAAGAGACCCAGTACTTC.

As DNA, the CDR3 is TGTGCCAGCAGCGTGTCCGGAGGGTCCTACAATGAGCAGTTCTTC. Translating gives CASSVSGGSYNEQFF. The chain links TRBV9 to TRBJ2-1; D is possibly TRBD2 (6 bases). The CDR3 has 15 residues. Trimming removed 2 bases at V and 1 base at J, with 10 bases between. Germline-derived CDR1 and CDR2 are SGDLS and YYNGEE.

DNA of the CDR3: TGCAGCGTTGCTGGTGAGGCAGATACGCAGTATTTT. Its translation: CSVAGEADTQYF. The chain uses TRBV29-1 and TRBJ2-3; D not certain. From germline, CDR1 is SQVTM and CDR2 ANQGSEA. Trimming took 4 bases from V and 4 from J, leaving 9 bases between them. The CDR3 covers 12 residues.

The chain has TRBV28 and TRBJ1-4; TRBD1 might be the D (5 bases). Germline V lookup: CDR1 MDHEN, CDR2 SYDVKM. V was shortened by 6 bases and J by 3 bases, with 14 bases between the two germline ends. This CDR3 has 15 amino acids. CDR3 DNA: TGTGCCAGCAGCCTGGGAGGGGCATCTAATGAAAAACTGTTTTTT. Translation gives CASSLGGASNEKLFF.

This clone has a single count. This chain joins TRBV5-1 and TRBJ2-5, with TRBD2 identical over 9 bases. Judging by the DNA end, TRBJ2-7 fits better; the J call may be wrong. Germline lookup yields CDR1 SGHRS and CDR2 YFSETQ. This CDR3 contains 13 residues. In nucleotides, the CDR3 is TGCGCCAGCAGGTCTAGCGGGAACTACGAGCAGTACTTC. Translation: CASRSSGNYEQYF.

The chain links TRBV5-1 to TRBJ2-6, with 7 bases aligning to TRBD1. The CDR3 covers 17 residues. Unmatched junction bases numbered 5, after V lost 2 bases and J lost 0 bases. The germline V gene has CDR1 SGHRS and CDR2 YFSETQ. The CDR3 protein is CASSFRQGASGANVLTF. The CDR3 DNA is TGCGCCAGCAGCTTTCGACAGGGTGCCTCTGGGGCCAACGTCCTGACTTTC.

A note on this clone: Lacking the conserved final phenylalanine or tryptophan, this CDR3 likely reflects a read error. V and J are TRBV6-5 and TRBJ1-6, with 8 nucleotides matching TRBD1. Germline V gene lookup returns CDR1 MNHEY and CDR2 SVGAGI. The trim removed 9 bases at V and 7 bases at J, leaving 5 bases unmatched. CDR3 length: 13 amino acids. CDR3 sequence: CASGRGLNSPLHL. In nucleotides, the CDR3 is TGTGCCAGTGGCAGGGGGCTGAATTCACCCCTCCACTTG.

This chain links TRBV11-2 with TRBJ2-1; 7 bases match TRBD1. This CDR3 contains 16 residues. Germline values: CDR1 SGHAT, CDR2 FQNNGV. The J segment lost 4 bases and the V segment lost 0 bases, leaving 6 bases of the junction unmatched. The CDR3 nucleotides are TGTGCCAGCAGCTTAGAAACAGGGGCGTTTTACAATGAGCAGTTCTTC. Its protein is CASSLETGAFYNEQFF.

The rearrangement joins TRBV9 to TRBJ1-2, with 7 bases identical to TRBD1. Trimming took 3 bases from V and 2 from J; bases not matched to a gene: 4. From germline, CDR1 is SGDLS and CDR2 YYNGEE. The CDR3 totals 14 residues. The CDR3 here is CASSGLTGNYGYTF. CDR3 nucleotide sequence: TGTGCCAGCAGCGGATTGACAGGGAACTATGGCTACACCTTC. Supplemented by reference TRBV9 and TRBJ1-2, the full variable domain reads DSGVTQTPKHLITATGQRVTLRCSPRSGDLSVYWYQQSLDQGLQFLIQYYNGEERAKGNILERFSAQQFPDLHSELNLSSLELGDSALYFCASSGLTGNYGYTFGSGTRLTVV.

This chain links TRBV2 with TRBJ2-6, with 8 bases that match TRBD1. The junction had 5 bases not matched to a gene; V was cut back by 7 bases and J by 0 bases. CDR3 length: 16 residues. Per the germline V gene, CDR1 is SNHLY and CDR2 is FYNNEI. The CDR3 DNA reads TGTGCCAGCATTCTCACAGGGGGCTCTGGGGCCAACGTCCTGACTTTC. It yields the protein CASILTGGSGANVLTF.

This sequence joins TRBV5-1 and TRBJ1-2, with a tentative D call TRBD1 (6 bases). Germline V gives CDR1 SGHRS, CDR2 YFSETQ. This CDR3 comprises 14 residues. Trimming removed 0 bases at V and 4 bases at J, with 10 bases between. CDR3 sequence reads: CASSLGQGLYGYTF. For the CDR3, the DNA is TGCGCCAGCAGCTTGGGGCAGGGGCTCTATGGCTACACCTTC.

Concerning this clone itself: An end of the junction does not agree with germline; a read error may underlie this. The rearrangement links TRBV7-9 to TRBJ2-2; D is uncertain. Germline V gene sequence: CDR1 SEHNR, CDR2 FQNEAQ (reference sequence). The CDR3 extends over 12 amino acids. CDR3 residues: CSSSFDTGELFF. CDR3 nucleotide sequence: TGTTCCAGCAGCTTCGACACCGGGGAGCTGTTTTTT.

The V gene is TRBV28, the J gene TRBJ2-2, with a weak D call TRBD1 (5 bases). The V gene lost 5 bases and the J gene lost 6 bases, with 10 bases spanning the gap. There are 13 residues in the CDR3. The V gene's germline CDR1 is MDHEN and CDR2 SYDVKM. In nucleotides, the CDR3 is TGTGCCAGCAGTGAACCAGGGTCCGGGGAGCTGTTTTTT. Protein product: CASSEPGSGELFF.

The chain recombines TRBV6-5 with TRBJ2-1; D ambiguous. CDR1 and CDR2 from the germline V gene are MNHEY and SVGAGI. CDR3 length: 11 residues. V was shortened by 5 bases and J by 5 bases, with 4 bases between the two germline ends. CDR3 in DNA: TGTGCCAGCAGTATAAACAATGAGCAGTTCTTC. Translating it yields CASSINNEQFF.

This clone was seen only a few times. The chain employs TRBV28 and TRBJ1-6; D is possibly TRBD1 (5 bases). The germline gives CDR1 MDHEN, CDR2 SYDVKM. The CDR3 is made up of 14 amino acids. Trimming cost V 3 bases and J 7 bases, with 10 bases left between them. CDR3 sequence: CASSLIGGNSPLHF. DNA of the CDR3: TGTGCCAGCAGTTTGATCGGGGGGAATTCACCCCTCCACTTT.

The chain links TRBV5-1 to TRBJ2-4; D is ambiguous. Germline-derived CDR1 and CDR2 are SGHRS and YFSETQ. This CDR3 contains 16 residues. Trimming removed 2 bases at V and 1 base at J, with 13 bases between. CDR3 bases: TGCGCCAGCAGCTTCGGTCGAGCCGAGGCCAAAAACATTCAGTACTTC. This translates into CASSFGRAEAKNIQYF.

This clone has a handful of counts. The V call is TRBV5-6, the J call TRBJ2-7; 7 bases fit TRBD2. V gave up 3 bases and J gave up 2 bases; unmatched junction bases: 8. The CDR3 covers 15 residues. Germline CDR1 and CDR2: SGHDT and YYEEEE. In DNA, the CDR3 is TGTGCCAGCAGCTCCGGAAGCGGGGATGCCTACGAGCAGTACTTC. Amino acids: CASSSGSGDAYEQYF.